The rows below give T cell receptor beta chains drawn from one sample of a study of radiation and T cells in renal cell carcinoma. Clones were sequenced by immunoSEQ multiplex PCR, and TCRdb holds only the in-frame ones, with some missing. The table shows over 60,000 clones, with over 65% occurring only once. The sample consisted of blood, taken from a patient whose treatment included radiotherapy and nephrectomy. The receptors were gathered from a woman aged 55-70 years with renal cell carcinoma. Each CDR3 is given with its conserved first and last residue. The D gene is left open where the match is weak. Rows give clone size only sometimes, using once, few, many, or a class for an expanded clone.

j_call: TRBJ2-5; v_call: TRBV2; d_call: TRBD1; clone_size: .; cdr3_nt: TGTGCCAGCGGGGACAGGAGGCAGACCCAGTACTTC; cdr3_aa: CASGDRRQTQYF
j_call: TRBJ2-1; v_call: TRBV7-2; d_call: .; clone_size: .; cdr3_nt: TGTGCCAGCAGCTTAGAGGGCGGGACGACGTACAATGAGCAGTTCTTC; cdr3_aa: CASSLEGGTTYNEQFF
j_call: TRBJ2-7; v_call: TRBV28; d_call: TRBD2; clone_size: .; cdr3_nt: TGTGCCAGCAGTTTAAAGACTAGCGGGAGAAGGGGCGAGCAGTACTTC; cdr3_aa: CASSLKTSGRRGEQYF
j_call: TRBJ2-1; v_call: TRBV4-1; d_call: .; clone_size: .; cdr3_nt: TGCGCCAGCAGCCAAGATCGGATCAATGAGCAGTTCTTC; cdr3_aa: CASSQDRINEQFF
j_call: TRBJ2-3; v_call: TRBV28; d_call: TRBD2; clone_size: .; cdr3_nt: TGTGCCACCTTAGCGGGAGGATCGGCAGATACGCAGTATTTT; cdr3_aa: CATLAGGSADTQYF
j_call: TRBJ1-4; v_call: TRBV5-1; d_call: TRBD1; clone_size: once; cdr3_nt: TGCGCCAGCAGCTCAACTAATCCGGGACAGGATAAGGAAAAACTGTTTTTT; cdr3_aa: CASSSTNPGQDKEKLFF
j_call: TRBJ2-3; v_call: TRBV7-2; d_call: .; clone_size: .; cdr3_nt: TGTGCCAGCAGCTCACAGGGTCTGGTGCAGTATTTT; cdr3_aa: CASSSQGLVQYF
j_call: TRBJ1-1; v_call: TRBV19; d_call: .; clone_size: few; cdr3_nt: TGTGCCAGTAGTATTCGGCGGCGGGGGAACACTGAAGCTTTCTTT; cdr3_aa: CASSIRRRGNTEAFF
j_call: TRBJ2-3; v_call: TRBV7-3; d_call: .; clone_size: few; cdr3_nt: TGTGCCAGCAGCTTGGGACACACCACAGATACGCAGTATTTT; cdr3_aa: CASSLGHTTDTQYF
j_call: TRBJ1-1; v_call: TRBV5-6; d_call: TRBD1; clone_size: .; cdr3_nt: TGTGCCAGCAGCTATGACAGGGGGCGAAGGGGGACTGAAGCTTTCTTT; cdr3_aa: CASSYDRGRRGTEAFF
j_call: TRBJ1-5; v_call: TRBV2; d_call: TRBD1; clone_size: .; cdr3_nt: TGTGCCAGCAGTGATCAGGGACAGGTTAATCAGCCCCAGCATTTT; cdr3_aa: CASSDQGQVNQPQHF
j_call: TRBJ1-1; v_call: TRBV29-1; d_call: .; clone_size: few; cdr3_nt: TGCAGCGCACTTGGGTCGGGGGGAGGTGAAGCTTTCTTT; cdr3_aa: CSALGSGGGEAFF
j_call: TRBJ1-1; v_call: TRBV29-1; d_call: .; clone_size: .; cdr3_nt: TGCAGCGTTGAGATGAACAGGGTGAACACTGAAGCTTTCTTT; cdr3_aa: CSVEMNRVNTEAFF
j_call: TRBJ1-1; v_call: TRBV7-3; d_call: .; clone_size: .; cdr3_nt: TGTGCCAGCAGCTCATGGACAGCCATGAACACTGAAGCTTTCTTT; cdr3_aa: CASSSWTAMNTEAFF
j_call: TRBJ1-4; v_call: TRBV19; d_call: .; clone_size: .; cdr3_nt: TGTGCCACCGTGGACAGTCTGAGTGAAAAACTGTTTTTT; cdr3_aa: CATVDSLSEKLFF
j_call: TRBJ2-2; v_call: TRBV7-9; d_call: TRBD1; clone_size: .; cdr3_nt: TGTGCCAGCAGCTCAACAGGGGGAATCACCGGGGAGCTGTTTTTT; cdr3_aa: CASSSTGGITGELFF
j_call: TRBJ2-2; v_call: TRBV9; d_call: TRBD2; clone_size: .; cdr3_nt: TGTGCCAGCAGCGAGACTAGCGGGAGGGTCGGTACCGGGGAGCTGTTTTTT; cdr3_aa: CASSETSGRVGTGELFF
j_call: TRBJ2-7; v_call: TRBV19; d_call: TRBD1; clone_size: .; cdr3_nt: TGTGCCAGTACCCAAGGGACAGGTCTTTCCTACGAGCAGTACTTC; cdr3_aa: CASTQGTGLSYEQYF
j_call: TRBJ1-1; v_call: TRBV5-4; d_call: .; clone_size: .; cdr3_nt: TGTGCCAGCAGCAGCGGGACGGAACGTATGAACACTGAAGCTTTCTTT; cdr3_aa: CASSSGTERMNTEAFF
j_call: TRBJ2-5; v_call: TRBV11-2; d_call: .; clone_size: .; cdr3_nt: TGTGCCAGCAGCTTAGGTTGGAGGGAGACCCAGTACTTC; cdr3_aa: CASSLGWRETQYF
j_call: TRBJ1-1; v_call: TRBV6-5; d_call: .; clone_size: .; cdr3_nt: TGTGCCAGCAGTTTGGGATTTTCCCCTGAAGCTTTCTTT; cdr3_aa: CASSLGFSPEAFF
j_call: TRBJ1-1; v_call: TRBV2; d_call: TRBD1; clone_size: few; cdr3_nt: TGTGCCAGCAGGAGGGACAGAGACACTGAAGCTTTCTTT; cdr3_aa: CASRRDRDTEAFF
j_call: TRBJ2-7; v_call: TRBV2; d_call: .; clone_size: .; cdr3_nt: TGTGCCAGCACCCCTATGGGGGCTCCCTACGAGCAGTACTTC; cdr3_aa: CASTPMGAPYEQYF
j_call: TRBJ2-1; v_call: TRBV9; d_call: TRBD2; clone_size: .; cdr3_nt: TGTGCCAGCAGCGTAGCTGGGAAGCGGGAGGGTGATGAGCAGTTCTTC; cdr3_aa: CASSVAGKREGDEQFF
j_call: TRBJ2-7; v_call: TRBV19; d_call: TRBD2; clone_size: .; cdr3_nt: TGTGCCAGTAGTTATGACTGGGGGACTACCTACGAGCAGTACTTC; cdr3_aa: CASSYDWGTTYEQYF
j_call: TRBJ1-2; v_call: TRBV6-4; d_call: .; clone_size: .; cdr3_nt: TGTGCCAGCAGTGACTCGAGCCGAAACTATGGCTACACCTTC; cdr3_aa: CASSDSSRNYGYTF
j_call: TRBJ1-2; v_call: TRBV11-2; d_call: .; clone_size: few; cdr3_nt: TGTGCCAGCAGCTTAGATGACTATGGCTACACCTTC; cdr3_aa: CASSLDDYGYTF
j_call: TRBJ1-3; v_call: TRBV6-6; d_call: TRBD1; clone_size: .; cdr3_nt: TGTGCCAGCAGTTACCGACAGGGGGGGGAAAACACCATATATTTT; cdr3_aa: CASSYRQGGENTIYF
j_call: TRBJ1-1; v_call: TRBV11-2; d_call: .; clone_size: .; cdr3_nt: TGTGCCAGCAGCCGACAGGAGGCTGAAGCTTTCTTT; cdr3_aa: CASSRQEAEAFF
j_call: TRBJ1-2; v_call: TRBV28; d_call: .; clone_size: .; cdr3_nt: TGTGCCAGCAGGGGCCAGGGTCGTAACTATGGCTACACCTTC; cdr3_aa: CASRGQGRNYGYTF
j_call: TRBJ1-1; v_call: TRBV15; d_call: TRBD1; clone_size: .; cdr3_nt: TGTGCCACCAGCAGAAAACGGGCAGGGGGAGCTGAAGCTTTCTTT; cdr3_aa: CATSRKRAGGAEAFF
j_call: TRBJ2-4; v_call: TRBV18; d_call: .; clone_size: .; cdr3_nt: TGTGCCAGCTCAGGGTTACAGGGAGGAACAGCCAAAAACATTCAGTACTTC; cdr3_aa: CASSGLQGGTAKNIQYF
j_call: TRBJ1-5; v_call: TRBV7-6; d_call: .; clone_size: .; cdr3_nt: TGTGCCAGCAGCTTAGAGGGTCAGCCCCAGCATTTT; cdr3_aa: CASSLEGQPQHF
j_call: TRBJ2-1; v_call: TRBV5-1; d_call: .; clone_size: .; cdr3_nt: TGCGCCAGCAGCTTGGCGCAGGGAGGTAATGAGCAGTTCTTC; cdr3_aa: CASSLAQGGNEQFF
j_call: TRBJ2-5; v_call: TRBV5-6; d_call: .; clone_size: .; cdr3_nt: TGTGCCAGCAGCTCCGGACCGATCCAAGAGACCCAGTACTTC; cdr3_aa: CASSSGPIQETQYF
j_call: TRBJ2-3; v_call: TRBV19; d_call: TRBD2; clone_size: .; cdr3_nt: TGTGCCAGTAGTATCCGGACTAGCGGAAGCACAGATACGCAGTATTTT; cdr3_aa: CASSIRTSGSTDTQYF
j_call: TRBJ2-7; v_call: TRBV5-4; d_call: TRBD1; clone_size: .; cdr3_nt: TGTGCCAGCAGCTTACAGGGGGTTTTCTACGAGCAGTACTTC; cdr3_aa: CASSLQGVFYEQYF
j_call: TRBJ2-3; v_call: TRBV5-1; d_call: .; clone_size: .; cdr3_nt: TGCGCCAGCAGCTTGGCCCCCGGGACTGACACAGATACGCAGTATTTT; cdr3_aa: CASSLAPGTDTDTQYF
j_call: TRBJ2-6; v_call: TRBV6-5; d_call: TRBD1; clone_size: .; cdr3_nt: TGTGCCAGCAGTACAGGGGTTGGGGCCAACGTCCTGACTTTC; cdr3_aa: CASSTGVGANVLTF
j_call: TRBJ1-1; v_call: TRBV5-6; d_call: .; clone_size: .; cdr3_nt: TGTGCCAGCAGCTTTGGGTGGACCCTACAGGCAGTCCTGAACACTGAAGCTTTCTTT; cdr3_aa: CASSFGWTLQAVLNTEAFF
j_call: TRBJ2-5; v_call: TRBV5-1; d_call: TRBD2; clone_size: .; cdr3_nt: TGCGCCAGCAGCTTGAATAGCGGGAGTGGTTTTGGGGGGACCCAGTACTTC; cdr3_aa: CASSLNSGSGFGGTQYF
j_call: TRBJ2-7; v_call: TRBV7-8; d_call: .; clone_size: once; cdr3_nt: TGTGCCAGCAGCGCCTCCTACGAGCAGTACTTC; cdr3_aa: CASSASYEQYF
j_call: TRBJ1-5; v_call: TRBV2; d_call: TRBD1; clone_size: .; cdr3_nt: TGTGCCAGCAGCCGGGACAGGGCAAATCAGCCCCAGCATTTT; cdr3_aa: CASSRDRANQPQHF
j_call: TRBJ1-3; v_call: TRBV4-1; d_call: .; clone_size: .; cdr3_nt: TGCGCCAGCAGCCATGATGGACAGTTTGGAAACACCATATATTTT; cdr3_aa: CASSHDGQFGNTIYF
j_call: TRBJ2-7; v_call: TRBV7-9; d_call: .; clone_size: .; cdr3_nt: TGTGCCAGCAGCTCGGACGGTCAGGGGATATACGAGCAGTACTTC; cdr3_aa: CASSSDGQGIYEQYF